The 6 T cell receptor beta chains below come from one sample, sequenced in a study of shared clonotypes between healthy human individuals. CD45RO-negative CD8 cells positively selected for CCR7 made up the naive population, which excluded terminally differentiated effector memory CD45RA+ cells. Some clones are missing from TCRdb's copy, which holds only in-frame ones; the method was immunoSEQ multiplex PCR. This sample has roughly 2 million clones; less than 95% occur once, and the top ten carry 0.9% to 1.3%. The sequencing input was naive CD8+ T cells sorted from blood. The receptor set was obtained from a man aged 18 to 30 in good health.

V and J are TRBV6-1 and TRBJ2-7; D not resolved. Germline-derived CDR1 and CDR2 are MNHNS and SASEGT. This CDR3 contains 15 residues. V was clipped by 2 bases and J by 2 bases, with 13 bases between them. The CDR3 DNA follows: TGTGCCAGCAGTGAACTCTCTTATAGGGCCTACGAGCAGTACTTC. Translation gives CASSELSYRAYEQYF.

CDR3 DNA sequence: TGTGCCAGCAGGGGGGCGTTGGACTCCTACGAGCAGTACTTC. Residues: CASRGALDSYEQYF. The chain joins TRBV27 to TRBJ2-7; maybe TRBD1 (6 bases). Germline values: CDR1 MNHEY, CDR2 SMNVEV (reference sequence). V shed 6 bases and J shed 0 bases, with 12 bases lying between them. The CDR3 is 14 amino acids.

V gene TRBV6-5 combines with J gene TRBJ2-7, with a possible D match to TRBD1 (5 bases). The CDR3 is made up of 15 amino acids. Germline lookup yields CDR1 MNHEY and CDR2 SVGAGI. V was shortened by 6 bases and J by 4 bases, with 19 bases between the two germline ends. This chain's CDR3 is CASSRDRPSAYEQYF. CDR3 nucleotide sequence: TGTGCCAGCAGCCGTGACAGACCCTCGGCGTACGAGCAGTACTTC.

This chain links TRBV28 with TRBJ1-2, with a possible D match to TRBD1 (6 bases). Trimming shortened V by 8 bases and J by 2 bases, and 12 bases separated the two germline ends. Germline V lookup: CDR1 MDHEN, CDR2 SYDVKM. This CDR3 has 13 amino acids. Written as DNA, the CDR3 is TGTGCCAGCGCCCCAGGGGAAAACTATGGCTACACCTTC. This translates into CASAPGENYGYTF.

This rearrangement joins TRBV27 to TRBJ2-7, with D hard to call. Trimming removed 5 bases from V and 4 bases from J, with 12 bases in between. The CDR3 is 13 residues long. Germline CDR1 and CDR2: MNHEY and SMNVEV (reference sequence). CDR3: CASSPRSRYEQYF. CDR3 sequence (DNA): TGTGCCAGCAGTCCCCGTTCCCGTTACGAGCAGTACTTC.

This rearrangement joins TRBV28 to TRBJ2-1, with D perhaps TRBD2 (5 bases). This CDR3 is 11 amino acids long. V lost 9 bases and J lost 5, with 8 bases in between. CDR1 and CDR2 (germline): MDHEN, SYDVKM. For the CDR3, the DNA is TGTGCCAGAGAGAGGGACAATGAGCAGTTCTTC. It encodes CARERDNEQFF. Drawing the rest from reference TRBV28 and TRBJ2-1, the complete variable domain is DVKVTQSSRYLVKRTGEKVFLECVQDMDHENMFWYRQDPGLGLRLIYFSYDVKMKEKGDIPEGYSVSREKKERFSLILESASTNQTSMYLCARERDNEQFFGPGTRLTVL.